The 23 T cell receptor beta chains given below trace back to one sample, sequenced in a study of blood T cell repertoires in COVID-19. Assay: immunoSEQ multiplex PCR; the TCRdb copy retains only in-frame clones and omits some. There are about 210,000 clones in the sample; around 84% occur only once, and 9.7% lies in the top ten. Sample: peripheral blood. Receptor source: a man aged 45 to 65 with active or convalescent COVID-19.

In nucleotides, the CDR3 is TGTGCCAGCAGCTTGCACCCTGGGGCCGAGCAGTACTTC. Protein: CASSLHPGAEQYF. The chain carries TRBV5-4 and TRBJ2-7, with D possibly being TRBD1 (5 bases). The CDR3 contains 13 residues. The germline V gene has CDR1 SGHNT and CDR2 YYREEE (reference sequence). The V end lost 1 base, the J end lost 6 bases, and 11 bases lay between the germline ends.

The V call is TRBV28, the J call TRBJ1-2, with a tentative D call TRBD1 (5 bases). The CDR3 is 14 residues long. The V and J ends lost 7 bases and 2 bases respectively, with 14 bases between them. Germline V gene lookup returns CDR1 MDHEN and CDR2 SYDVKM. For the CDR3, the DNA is TGTGCCAGCAATCCGGGGGATCCGAACTATGGCTACACCTTC. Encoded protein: CASNPGDPNYGYTF.

The CDR3 sequence: CASSDGGSRGTEAFF. CDR3 sequence (DNA): TGTGCCAGCAGTGATGGGGGCTCCCGAGGGACTGAAGCTTTCTTT. V is TRBV6-1 and J is TRBJ1-1; TRBD1 might be the D (6 bases). The CDR3 length is 15 residues. Trimming pared 3 bases from V and 5 bases from J, leaving 16 bases between. The germline V gene has CDR1 MNHNS and CDR2 SASEGT.

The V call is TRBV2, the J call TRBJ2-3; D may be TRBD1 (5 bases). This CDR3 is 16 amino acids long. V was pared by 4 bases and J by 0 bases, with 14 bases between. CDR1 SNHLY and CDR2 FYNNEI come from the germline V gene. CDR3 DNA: TGTGCCAGCAGTGGGGGAAGGGGCCCTAGCACAGATACGCAGTATTTT. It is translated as CASSGGRGPSTDTQYF.

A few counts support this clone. CDR3 nucleotide sequence: TGTGCCAGCGAGGCAGGGGCGCAGAGAGATACGCAGTATTTT. Amino acid sequence: CASEAGAQRDTQYF. The chain combines TRBV7-9 with TRBJ2-3; TRBD1 might be the D (6 bases). Trimming cost V 8 bases and J 5 bases, with 17 bases left between them. The CDR3 runs 14 residues. Per germline, CDR1 SEHNR and CDR2 FQNEAQ (reference sequence).

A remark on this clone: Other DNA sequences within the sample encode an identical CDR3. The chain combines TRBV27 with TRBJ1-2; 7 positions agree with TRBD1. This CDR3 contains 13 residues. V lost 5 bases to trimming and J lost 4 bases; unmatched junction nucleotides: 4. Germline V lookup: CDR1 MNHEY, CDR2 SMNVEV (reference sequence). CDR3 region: CASSPGQFYGYTF. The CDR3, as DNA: TGTGCCAGCAGTCCGGGACAGTTCTATGGCTACACCTTC.

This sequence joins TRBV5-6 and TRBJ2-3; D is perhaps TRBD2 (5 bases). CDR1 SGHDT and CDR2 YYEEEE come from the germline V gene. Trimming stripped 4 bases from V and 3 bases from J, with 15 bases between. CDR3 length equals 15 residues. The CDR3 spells CASSQTGETTDTQYF. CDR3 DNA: TGTGCCAGCAGCCAAACCGGGGAGACGACAGATACGCAGTATTTT.

CDR3 amino acids: CASSQEAYSSYNEQFF. The CDR3 nucleotides are TGTGCCAGCAGCCAAGAAGCCTATAGCTCCTACAATGAGCAGTTCTTC. The chain recombines TRBV3-1 (or the pseudogene TRBV3-2) with TRBJ2-1; D call uncertain. Germline CDR1 is LGHDT and CDR2 is YNNKEL (reference sequence). The germline V and J ends were trimmed by 0 bases and 0 bases, with 9 bases remaining between them. There are 16 residues in the CDR3.

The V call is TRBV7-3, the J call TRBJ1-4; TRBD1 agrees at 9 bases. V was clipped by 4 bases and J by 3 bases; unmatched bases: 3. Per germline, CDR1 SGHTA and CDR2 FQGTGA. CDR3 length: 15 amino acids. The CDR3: CASSYRDRANEKLFF. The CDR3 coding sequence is TGTGCCAGCAGCTACCGGGACAGGGCTAATGAAAAACTGTTTTTT. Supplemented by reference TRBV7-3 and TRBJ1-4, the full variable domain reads GAGVSQTPSNKVTEKGKYVELRCDPISGHTALYWYRQSLGQGPEFLIYFQGTGAADDSGLPNDRFFAVRPEGSVSTLKIQRTERGDSAVYLCASSYRDRANEKLFFGSGTQLSVL.

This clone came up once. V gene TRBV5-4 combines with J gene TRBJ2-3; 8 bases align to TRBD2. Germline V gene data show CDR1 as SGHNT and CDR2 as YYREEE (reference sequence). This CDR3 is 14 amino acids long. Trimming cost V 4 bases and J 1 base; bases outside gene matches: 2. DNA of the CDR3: TGTGCCAGCAGCGAGGGACTAGGCACAGATACGCAGTATTTT. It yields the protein CASSEGLGTDTQYF.

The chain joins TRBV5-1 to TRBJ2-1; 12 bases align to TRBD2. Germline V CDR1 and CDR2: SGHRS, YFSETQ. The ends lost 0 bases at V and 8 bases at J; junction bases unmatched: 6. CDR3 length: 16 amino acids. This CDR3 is CASSLALAGGIDEQFF. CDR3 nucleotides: TGCGCCAGCAGCTTGGCGCTAGCGGGAGGGATTGATGAGCAGTTCTTC.

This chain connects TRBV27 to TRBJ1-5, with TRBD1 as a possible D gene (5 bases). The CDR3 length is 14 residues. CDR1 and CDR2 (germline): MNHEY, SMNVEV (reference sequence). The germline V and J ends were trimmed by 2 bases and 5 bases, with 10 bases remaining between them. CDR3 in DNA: TGTGCCAGCAGTTTAGGAGGGGCATATCAGCCCCAGCATTTT. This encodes CASSLGGAYQPQHF.

CDR3 loop: CASSPLRGKHNEQFF. CDR3 DNA sequence: TGTGCCAGCAGCCCTCTGAGGGGGAAACACAATGAGCAGTTCTTC. The chain joins TRBV11-2 to TRBJ2-1, with D possibly matching TRBD1 (6 bases). Trimming took 5 bases from V and 5 from J, leaving 16 bases between them. There are 15 residues in the CDR3. The germline V gene encodes CDR1 SGHAT and CDR2 FQNNGV.

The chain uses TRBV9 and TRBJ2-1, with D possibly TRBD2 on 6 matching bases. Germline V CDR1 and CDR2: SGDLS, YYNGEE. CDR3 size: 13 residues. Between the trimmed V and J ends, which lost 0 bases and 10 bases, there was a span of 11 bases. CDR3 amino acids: CASSVDGGWEQFF. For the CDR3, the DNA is TGTGCCAGCAGCGTAGATGGGGGGTGGGAGCAGTTCTTC.

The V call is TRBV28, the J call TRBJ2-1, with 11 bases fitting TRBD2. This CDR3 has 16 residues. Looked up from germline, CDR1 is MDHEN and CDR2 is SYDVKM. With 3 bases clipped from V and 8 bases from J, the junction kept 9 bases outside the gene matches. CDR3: CASSFSVAGGPHEQFF. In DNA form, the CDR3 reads TGTGCCAGCAGTTTTTCCGTAGCGGGAGGGCCGCATGAGCAGTTCTTC.

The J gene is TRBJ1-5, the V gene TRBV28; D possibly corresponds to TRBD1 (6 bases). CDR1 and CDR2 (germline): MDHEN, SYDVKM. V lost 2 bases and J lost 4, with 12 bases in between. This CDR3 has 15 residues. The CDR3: CASSLGVRGNQPQHF. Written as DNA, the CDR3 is TGTGCCAGCAGTTTAGGGGTCAGGGGAAATCAGCCCCAGCATTTT.

The CDR3, as DNA: TGTGCCAGCAGTTTGCGAGTAGGCGGCCGGCGGTATGGCTACACCTTC. It specifies CASSLRVGGRRYGYTF. The V call is TRBV28, the J call TRBJ1-2, with D hard to call. The CDR3 is 16 amino acids. V shed 3 bases and J shed 5 bases, with 19 bases lying between them. CDR1 and CDR2 (germline): MDHEN, SYDVKM.

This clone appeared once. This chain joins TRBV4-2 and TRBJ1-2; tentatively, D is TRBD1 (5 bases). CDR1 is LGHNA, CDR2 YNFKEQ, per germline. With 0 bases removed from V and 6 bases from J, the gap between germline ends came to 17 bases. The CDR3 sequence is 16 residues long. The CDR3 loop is CASSQDLGGIRDGYTF. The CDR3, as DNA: TGTGCCAGCAGCCAAGATCTGGGGGGGATCAGGGATGGCTACACCTTC.

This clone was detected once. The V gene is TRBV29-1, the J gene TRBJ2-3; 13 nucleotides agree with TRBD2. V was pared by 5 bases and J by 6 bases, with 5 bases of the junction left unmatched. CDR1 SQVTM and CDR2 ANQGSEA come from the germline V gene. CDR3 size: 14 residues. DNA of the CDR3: TGCAGCGTTTCGGGACTAGCGGGAAAGGATACGCAGTATTTT. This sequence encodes CSVSGLAGKDTQYF.

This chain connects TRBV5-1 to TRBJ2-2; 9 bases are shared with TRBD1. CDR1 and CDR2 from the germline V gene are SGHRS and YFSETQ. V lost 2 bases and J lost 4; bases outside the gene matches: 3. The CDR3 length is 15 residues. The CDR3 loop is CASSFDRGITGELFF. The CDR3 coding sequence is TGCGCCAGCAGCTTCGACAGGGGGATCACCGGGGAGCTGTTTTTT. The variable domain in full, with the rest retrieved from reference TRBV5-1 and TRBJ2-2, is KAGVTQTPRYLIKTRGQQVTLSCSPISGHRSVSWYQQTPGQGLQFLFEYFSETQRNKGNFPGRFSGRQFSNSRSEMNVSTLELGDSALYLCASSFDRGITGELFFGEGSRLTVL.

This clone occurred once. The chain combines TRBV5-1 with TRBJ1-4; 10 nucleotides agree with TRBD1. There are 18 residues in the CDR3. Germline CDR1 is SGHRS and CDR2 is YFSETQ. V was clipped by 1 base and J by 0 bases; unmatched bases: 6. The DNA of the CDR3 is TGCGCCAGCAGCTTGCTTGGGACAGGGGATGCAACTAATGAAAAACTGTTTTTT. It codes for CASSLLGTGDATNEKLFF.

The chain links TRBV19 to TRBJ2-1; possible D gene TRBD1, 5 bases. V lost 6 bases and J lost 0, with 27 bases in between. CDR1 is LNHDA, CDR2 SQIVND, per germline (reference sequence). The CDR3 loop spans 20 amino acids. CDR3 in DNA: TGTGCCAGTAGACCCAGGGTCCTTTCTGGGGCGGTAAGCTCCTACAATGAGCAGTTCTTC. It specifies CASRPRVLSGAVSSYNEQFF.

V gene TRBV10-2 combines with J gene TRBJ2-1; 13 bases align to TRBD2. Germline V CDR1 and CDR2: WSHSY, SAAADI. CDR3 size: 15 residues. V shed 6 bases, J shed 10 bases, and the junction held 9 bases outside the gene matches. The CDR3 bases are TGCGCCAGCAGGCATACTAGCGGGGGGGCAAGCGAGCAGTTCTTC. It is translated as CASRHTSGGASEQFF.